Listed here are 12 T cell receptor beta chains from one sample, sequenced in a study of blood T cell dynamics during melanoma immunotherapy. Repertoires were generated with immunoSEQ multiplex PCR, while TCRdb's copy carries only in-frame clones and drops some. The sample has roughly 16,000 clones; 65% to 90% are singletons. Time point defined: pre-treatment baseline. The specimen comprised blood, sampled from a patient treated with checkpoint blockade. These receptors were taken from a human donor with melanoma.

This clone was seen a single time. The chain joins TRBV10-3 to TRBJ2-7; a possible D gene is TRBD2 (6 bases). V gave up 2 bases and J gave up 1 base, with 21 bases separating them. This CDR3 contains 18 residues. Germline CDR1 reads ENHRY; CDR2 reads SYGVKD. The CDR3 region has the DNA TGTGCCATCAGTGAGCCGGCGAGAGGGACTGAACCTTCCTACGAGCAGTACTTC. Protein product: CAISEPARGTEPSYEQYF.

V usage is TRBV7-2 and J usage is TRBJ1-6, with a possible D match to TRBD1 (5 bases). There are 14 residues in the CDR3. Trimming left V 2 bases short and J 7 bases short, with 9 bases between. Germline V gene lookup returns CDR1 SGHTA and CDR2 FQGNSA. For the CDR3, the DNA is TGTGCCAGCAGCTTACAGGGAGGGAATTCACCCCTCCACTTT. This codes for CASSLQGGNSPLHF.

J is TRBJ2-7 and V is TRBV6-1; D unclear. The CDR3 is made up of 12 amino acids. Germline values: CDR1 MNHNS, CDR2 SASEGT. The V and J ends lost 5 bases and 4 bases respectively, with 9 bases between them. The CDR3: CASSLMSYEQYF. The CDR3 coding sequence is TGTGCCAGCAGTTTGATGTCTTACGAGCAGTACTTC.

This clone was observed a single time. This sequence joins TRBV30 and TRBJ2-1; 8 bases agree with TRBD2. CDR3 length: 17 amino acids. Trimming removed 0 bases from V and 6 bases from J; junction bases left unmatched: 13. CDR1 is GTSNPN, CDR2 SVGIG, per germline (reference sequence). The CDR3 loop reads CAWSVRAHGRAFNEQFF. In nucleotides, the CDR3 is TGTGCCTGGAGTGTACGGGCTCACGGGAGGGCCTTCAATGAGCAGTTCTTC.

The rearrangement links TRBV29-1 to TRBJ1-1; D is perhaps TRBD1 (6 bases). Looked up from germline, CDR1 is SQVTM and CDR2 is ANQGSEA. The V gene lost 5 bases and the J gene lost 5 bases, with 12 bases spanning the gap. The CDR3 is made up of 12 amino acids. CDR3 in DNA: TGCAGCGTTTCGCAGGGGTATACTGAAGCTTTCTTT. It specifies CSVSQGYTEAFF.

This rearrangement joins TRBV2 to TRBJ1-4, with a weak D call TRBD1 (6 bases). This CDR3 has 15 residues. Germline CDR1 SNHLY, CDR2 FYNNEI. Deletions cut 5 bases from V and 0 bases from J, with 10 bases between. CDR3 sequence (DNA): TGTGCCAGCAGTTTGACAGGTGCAACTAATGAAAAACTGTTTTTT. This sequence encodes CASSLTGATNEKLFF.

This clone came up a few times. This chain uses TRBV19 with TRBJ1-5; the match to TRBD1 covers 7 bases. With 11 bases clipped from V and 3 bases from J, the junction kept 7 bases outside the gene matches. Germline V gene sequence: CDR1 LNHDA, CDR2 SQIVND (reference sequence). The CDR3 spans 13 residues. CDR3 sequence: CAARDSYNQPQHF. CDR3 DNA: TGTGCCGCGAGGGACAGCTACAATCAGCCCCAGCATTTT.

The chain employs TRBV4-3 and TRBJ2-1; 8 nucleotides line up with TRBD1. The junction had 4 bases not matched to a gene; V was cut back by 4 bases and J by 2 bases. CDR3 length: 15 residues. CDR1 LGHNA and CDR2 YSLEER come from the germline V gene. The CDR3 region has the DNA TGCGCCAGCAGCCTGCAGGGACAGGCCTACAATGAGCAGTTCTTC. This gives the protein CASSLQGQAYNEQFF.

The rearrangement links TRBV5-5 to TRBJ2-1; TRBD2 matches 9 bases. After removal of 5 bases from V and 9 bases from J, the junction contained 9 bases not matched to a gene. The CDR3 totals 14 residues. Germline-derived CDR1 and CDR2 are SGHKS and YYEKEE (reference sequence). The chain's CDR3 is CASSPGLASPEQFF. In DNA, the CDR3 is TGTGCCAGCAGTCCGGGACTAGCCTCTCCTGAGCAGTTCTTC.

The chain couples TRBV6-5 to TRBJ2-7, with 8 bases that match TRBD2. Germline CDR1 reads MNHEY; CDR2 reads SVGAGI. CDR3 size: 14 residues. Trimming at V came to 6 bases and at J to 4 bases, leaving 8 bases not matched to a gene. CDR3 loop: CASSPGLARYEQYF. The CDR3 DNA reads as TGTGCCAGCAGCCCCGGACTAGCTCGTTACGAGCAGTACTTC.

The chain uses TRBV28 and TRBJ1-1; a possible D gene is TRBD1 (5 bases). Germline loops: CDR1 MDHEN, CDR2 SYDVKM. The CDR3 sequence is 13 residues long. V shed 5 bases and J shed 4 bases, with 11 bases lying between them. CDR3 amino acids: CASSRGSRTEAFF. The CDR3, as DNA: TGTGCCAGCAGTCGGGGGTCGCGCACTGAAGCTTTCTTT.

V gene TRBV28 combines with J gene TRBJ2-1, with 7 bases aligning to TRBD1. The V and J ends lost 4 bases and 10 bases, in that order; junction bases with no gene match: 7. CDR3 size: 13 residues. Germline loops: CDR1 MDHEN, CDR2 SYDVKM. In nucleotides, the CDR3 is TGTGCCAGCAGTTCCGACAGGGTAAGGGAGCAGTTCTTC. Amino acid sequence: CASSSDRVREQFF.